Listed below are T cell receptor beta chains from one sample, sequenced in a study of neurological immune-mediated disorders. TCRdb re-analysed the 5' RACE reads in MiXCR, keeping a single row per CDR3 protein. The sample lists about 120,000 distinct CDR3 sequences, about 3.2% occurring once. The sample was PBMCs. Every receptor here comes from a woman in her thirties with multiple sclerosis. Each CDR3 is given with its conserved first and last residue. A D gene is named only where the DNA matches it firmly. Rows may omit the clone size; those that give it use once, few, many or a size class.

V	size	D	J	DNA	CDR3
TRBV6-5	many	TRBD1	TRBJ2-7	TGTGCCAGCAGTCCCGGGACAGCAAAGTACGAGCAGTACTTC	CASSPGTAKYEQYF
TRBV5-1	-	-	TRBJ2-6	TGCGCCAGCAGCTCGAAGATACAAGAGTTTCAGGCTGGGGCCAACGTCCTGACTTTC	CASSSKIQEFQAGANVLTF
TRBV12-3/TRBV12-4	many	-	TRBJ1-1	TGTGCCAGCAGTTTGCAGGGGACGAACACTGAAGCTTTCTTT	CASSLQGTNTEAFF
TRBV30	many	-	TRBJ2-5	TGTGCCTGTCCCTTTGGTAGCGGCCAAGAGACCCAGTACTTC	CACPFGSGQETQYF
TRBV27	many	TRBD1	TRBJ2-1	TGTGCCAGCAGTGTCACAGGGGTGTGGAATGAGCAGTTCTTC	CASSVTGVWNEQFF
TRBV6-5	many	-	TRBJ1-1	TGTGCCAGCATCCGTGGACAGAACACTGAAGCTTTCTTT	CASIRGQNTEAFF
TRBV20-1	many	-	TRBJ2-1	TGCAGTGCCTGGCGGCTTCCCAATGAGCAGTTCTTC	CSAWRLPNEQFF
TRBV20-1	many	-	TRBJ1-1	TGCAGTGTCATCCGATCCGGGGCCCCGGGCGGCACTGAAGCTTTCTTT	CSVIRSGAPGGTEAFF
TRBV6-2/TRBV6-3	-	-	TRBJ2-3	TGTGCCAACAGTTACCTCTCGGCGGCACAGTATTTT	CANSYLSAAQYF
TRBV20-1	many	-	TRBJ1-2	TGCAGTGCCTGGATACCGGGACTTTATGGCTACACCTTC	CSAWIPGLYGYTF
TRBV5-1	many	-	TRBJ2-3	TGCGCCAGCAGCTTGTCCGCCGGGACAGATACGCAGTATTTT	CASSLSAGTDTQYF